Listed below are T cell receptor beta chains from one sample, sequenced in a study of STAT5B mutations in CD4+ large granular lymphocyte leukemia. Produced via immunoSEQ multiplex PCR; TCRdb's table is partial and in-frame only. The table lists 4,500 to 6,000 clones, 60% to 80% of them singletons. The sequencing input was PBMCs. These receptors were collected from a man older than 75 with CD4+ T-cell large granular lymphocyte leukemia. Each CDR3 is given with its conserved first and last residue. The order of the fields is V gene, J gene, clone size, D gene, CDR3 DNA, CDR3 protein. The D gene is left open where the match is weak. Size is stated for part of the rows, as once, few or many counts, or as a class when the clone is expanded.

V: TRBV15; J: TRBJ1-2; size: -; D: TRBD1; DNA: TGTGCCACCAGCAGAGAGGTACGGGACAGCTATGGCTACACCTTC; CDR3: CATSREVRDSYGYTF
V: TRBV15; J: TRBJ2-7; size: -; D: -; DNA: TGTGCCACCAGCAGAGATCGTTGGCAAAACCCTGGGGATTACGAGCAGTACTTC; CDR3: CATSRDRWQNPGDYEQYF
V: TRBV5-1; J: TRBJ1-4; size: -; D: -; DNA: TGCGCCAGCAGCAATACCATGGGGGGTGGCGAAAAACTGTTTTTT; CDR3: CASSNTMGGGEKLFF
V: TRBV28; J: TRBJ2-7; size: few; D: -; DNA: TGTGCCAGCAGTTCCAGGGGGGGCGGGACTCCCTCCTACGAGCAGTACTTC; CDR3: CASSSRGGGTPSYEQYF
V: TRBV7-2; J: TRBJ1-1; size: -; D: -; DNA: TGTGCCAGCAGCTTAGTATCGGGGGGAGGGGTAGCCGAGGCTTTCTTT; CDR3: CASSLVSGGGVAEAFF
V: TRBV2; J: TRBJ2-1; size: -; D: TRBD2; DNA: TGTGCCAGCAGTGGCCCGACTAGCGGGAGGGCCTTAGCCTACAATGAGCAGTTCTTC; CDR3: CASSGPTSGRALAYNEQFF
V: TRBV27; J: TRBJ1-2; size: -; D: -; DNA: TGTGCCAGCAGTCCAACAACAGGGTGGGGCTACACCTTC; CDR3: CASSPTTGWGYTF
V: TRBV11-3; J: TRBJ1-2; size: -; D: TRBD1; DNA: TGTGCCAGCAGGGAGGACAGGGAATTCGAGCGCTACACCTTC; CDR3: CASREDREFERYTF
V: TRBV7-9; J: TRBJ1-2; size: -; D: -; DNA: TGTGCCAGCAGTCAATATGGCTACACCTTC; CDR3: CASSQYGYTF
V: TRBV4-1; J: TRBJ1-1; size: -; D: -; DNA: TGCGCCAGCAGCCAAGGCATGGGGGGGACTGAAGCTTTCTTT; CDR3: CASSQGMGGTEAFF
V: TRBV6-6; J: TRBJ1-5; size: few; D: TRBD1; DNA: TGTGCCAGCAGTTCCCGGACAGGGCTAAATCAGCCCCAGCATTTT; CDR3: CASSSRTGLNQPQHF
V: TRBV6-5; J: TRBJ2-7; size: -; D: -; DNA: TGTGCCAGCACGGGCGACACCCTACGGGGACAGTACTTC; CDR3: CASTGDTLRGQYF
V: TRBV4-1; J: TRBJ1-1; size: -; D: -; DNA: TGCGCCAGCAGCCAAGATCGACTTGAAGCTTTCTTT; CDR3: CASSQDRLEAFF
V: TRBV28; J: TRBJ1-5; size: -; D: TRBD1; DNA: TGTGCCAGCAGTACAAAGGGACAGGCCTTCTATAGCAATCAGCCCCAGCATTTT; CDR3: CASSTKGQAFYSNQPQHF
V: TRBV7-8; J: TRBJ1-5; size: few; D: -; DNA: TGTGCCAGCAGCTCCTTTACAGGGCCATATAGCAATCAGCCCCAGCATTTT; CDR3: CASSSFTGPYSNQPQHF
V: TRBV27; J: TRBJ2-7; size: -; D: -; DNA: TGTGCCAGCAGTTTAGGCAGGAACTCCTACGAGCAGTACTTC; CDR3: CASSLGRNSYEQYF
V: TRBV27; J: TRBJ2-7; size: -; D: -; DNA: TGTGCCAGCAGTTTAGGGGGTTACGAGCAGTACTTC; CDR3: CASSLGGYEQYF
V: TRBV5-1; J: TRBJ2-3; size: -; D: -; DNA: TGCGCCAGCAGCCCCTTTGGACGTTCAGATACGCAGTATTTT; CDR3: CASSPFGRSDTQYF
V: TRBV7-2; J: TRBJ1-1; size: -; D: TRBD1; DNA: TGTGCCAGCAGCCCGGGGACAGCCAACACTGAAGCTTTCTTT; CDR3: CASSPGTANTEAFF
V: TRBV9; J: TRBJ2-7; size: -; D: -; DNA: TGTGCCAGCAGCGGAGGAGGGTCGAGCGAGCAGTACTTC; CDR3: CASSGGGSSEQYF
V: TRBV4-1; J: TRBJ1-4; size: -; D: TRBD1; DNA: TGCGCCAGCAGTCCGACCGGGACAGGGAATGAAAAACTGTTTTTT; CDR3: CASSPTGTGNEKLFF
V: TRBV5-1; J: TRBJ2-5; size: -; D: TRBD1; DNA: TGCGCCAGCAGCGACCGGGACAGGGGGGTGGAGACCCAGTACTTC; CDR3: CASSDRDRGVETQYF
V: TRBV6-6; J: TRBJ2-1; size: -; D: TRBD1; DNA: TGTGCCAGCGCGACCCCCGGGACAGAGAATTACAATGAGCAGTTCTTC; CDR3: CASATPGTENYNEQFF
V: TRBV19; J: TRBJ1-2; size: -; D: -; DNA: TGTGCCAGCATATCTGGCCGGGGGACGGGGGCCTATGGCTACACCTTC; CDR3: CASISGRGTGAYGYTF
V: TRBV6-1; J: TRBJ2-7; size: -; D: -; DNA: TGTGCCAGCAGTGGACTCAGGGGTCCAGGGGACGAGCAGTACTTC; CDR3: CASSGLRGPGDEQYF
V: TRBV6-1; J: TRBJ2-7; size: -; D: -; DNA: TGTGCCAGCAGTGAAGCCAGGACTTACCCTCGCTACGAGCAGTACTTC; CDR3: CASSEARTYPRYEQYF
V: TRBV5-6; J: TRBJ2-7; size: few; D: -; DNA: TGTGCCAGCAGCTTGGCCGGGCAGACTACCTACGAGCAGTACTTC; CDR3: CASSLAGQTTYEQYF
V: TRBV4-1; J: TRBJ2-1; size: -; D: -; DNA: TGCGCCAGCAGCCAAGAGGGGCGGAACTCCTACAATGAGCAGTTCTTC; CDR3: CASSQEGRNSYNEQFF
V: TRBV7-2; J: TRBJ2-6; size: -; D: -; DNA: TGTGCCAGCAGCGCCACCGGGACACCAGTCTCTGGGGCCAACGTCCTGACTTTC; CDR3: CASSATGTPVSGANVLTF
V: TRBV7-6; J: TRBJ2-7; size: -; D: -; DNA: TGTGCCAGCAGCCAGGGACTCCTTAGCTCCTACGAGCAGTACTTC; CDR3: CASSQGLLSSYEQYF
V: TRBV4-1; J: TRBJ2-4; size: -; D: -; DNA: TGCGCCAGCAGCCCCGACAGGGACTTGCGGCACATTCAGTACTTC; CDR3: CASSPDRDLRHIQYF
V: TRBV5-8; J: TRBJ2-7; size: -; D: -; DNA: TGTGCCAGCAGCTTGGGAGGCATCTCCTACGAGCAGTACTTC; CDR3: CASSLGGISYEQYF
V: TRBV7-9; J: TRBJ1-2; size: -; D: -; DNA: TGTGCCAGCAGCTTAGGCGGGGCAGGGAGTAACTATGGCTACACCTTC; CDR3: CASSLGGAGSNYGYTF
V: TRBV30; J: TRBJ1-1; size: medium-sized; D: -; DNA: TGTGCCTGGAATTTAAAAGGAGGAGAGGACACTGAAGCTTTCTTT; CDR3: CAWNLKGGEDTEAFF
V: TRBV28; J: TRBJ2-7; size: -; D: TRBD2; DNA: TGTGCCGGCAATCTACTAGCGGGAGACTACGAGCAGTACTTC; CDR3: CAGNLLAGDYEQYF
V: TRBV4-3; J: TRBJ2-2; size: -; D: TRBD2; DNA: TGCGCCAGCAGCCAAGAAGGCGGGGGGGTAATCACCGGGGAGCTGTTTTTT; CDR3: CASSQEGGGVITGELFF
V: TRBV9; J: TRBJ2-7; size: -; D: -; DNA: TGTGCCAGCAGCGTATTGGGGGGTCCCTCCTACGAGCAGTACTTC; CDR3: CASSVLGGPSYEQYF
V: TRBV5-5; J: TRBJ2-7; size: -; D: -; DNA: TGTGCCAGCAGCTTGGGCTACGGGCCATACGAGCAGTACTTC; CDR3: CASSLGYGPYEQYF
V: TRBV27; J: TRBJ2-6; size: -; D: TRBD2; DNA: TGTGCCAGCAGTCCCAAGGTTGGACTAGCAGTAAAGGGGGCCAACGTCCTGACTTTC; CDR3: CASSPKVGLAVKGANVLTF
V: TRBV11-2; J: TRBJ1-2; size: few; D: TRBD1; DNA: TGTGCCAGCAGCCCCTGGCGGACAGGGCAAAGCTACACCTTC; CDR3: CASSPWRTGQSYTF
V: TRBV4-2; J: TRBJ2-7; size: -; D: TRBD2; DNA: TGTGCCAGCAGCCCGCGGTGGGCGGGAGGCTTCACCTACGAGCAGTACTTC; CDR3: CASSPRWAGGFTYEQYF
V: TRBV27; J: TRBJ1-1; size: few; D: -; DNA: TGTGCCAGCAGTCCATACGGGAGTTTGGGAGCTTTCTTT; CDR3: CASSPYGSLGAFF
V: TRBV2; J: TRBJ1-1; size: -; D: -; DNA: TGTGCCAGCAGTTACTCGGGCACTGAAGCTTTCTTT; CDR3: CASSYSGTEAFF
V: TRBV30; J: TRBJ1-1; size: few; D: -; DNA: TGTGCCTGGATAAGGGGGACTGAAGCTTTCTTT; CDR3: CAWIRGTEAFF
V: TRBV5-1; J: TRBJ2-7; size: -; D: TRBD1; DNA: TGCGCCAGCAGGCCTGACCCGGACAGGCCTGACGAGCAGTACTTC; CDR3: CASRPDPDRPDEQYF
V: TRBV7-6; J: TRBJ2-2; size: -; D: -; DNA: TGTGCCAGCAGCTTAGCGCCAGTGGGCGGGGAGCTGTTTTTT; CDR3: CASSLAPVGGELFF
V: TRBV7-6; J: TRBJ2-2; size: -; D: TRBD2; DNA: TGTGCCAGCAGCCGGGAGAGCGGGATTGGCGGGAACACCGGGGAGCTGTTTTTT; CDR3: CASSRESGIGGNTGELFF
V: TRBV7-2; J: TRBJ2-7; size: -; D: TRBD1; DNA: TGTGCCAGCAATACCCGGGACAGGGGGTACGAGCAGTACTTC; CDR3: CASNTRDRGYEQYF